This T cell receptor (beta chain) was sequenced in a study of Graves' ophthalmopathy and Graves' hyperthyroidism. Study results and limitations: Most thyroid clonotypes expanded beyond 0.001 frequency were also found in blood. Classification of ophthalmopathy versus stable hyperthyroidism by a 13-signature model yielded 85% to 90% sensitivity and about 83% specificity.

None of the included patients had other autoimmune diseases, uncontrolled infections, pregnancy or lactation, as these led to exclusion. The CDR3 spans 14 residues. Germline trimming cut 11 bases from V and 3 bases from J; bases unmatched to any gene: 9. Germline CDR1 is KGHDR and CDR2 is SFDVKD. This clonotype has a handful of counts. No antigen is known for it. TCR beta CDR3 regions were amplified from RNA transcripts. HTBI-primed RT-PCR formed the first round, and a multiplex PCR formed the second. TCRdb itself ran the multiplex PCR reads through MiXCR, one entry per CDR3 protein. The table lists about 700,000 distinct CDR3 sequences, roughly 40% of them singletons.

V usage is TRBV24-1 and J usage is TRBJ1-5; 7 bases map to TRBD1. The receptor was derived from an adult man with Graves' ophthalmopathy. The sequencing input was peripheral blood. The CDR3 sequence: CASRDSYPNQPQHF. The DNA for the CDR3 is TGTGCCAGCAGGGACAGCTACCCCAATCAGCCCCAGCATTTT.